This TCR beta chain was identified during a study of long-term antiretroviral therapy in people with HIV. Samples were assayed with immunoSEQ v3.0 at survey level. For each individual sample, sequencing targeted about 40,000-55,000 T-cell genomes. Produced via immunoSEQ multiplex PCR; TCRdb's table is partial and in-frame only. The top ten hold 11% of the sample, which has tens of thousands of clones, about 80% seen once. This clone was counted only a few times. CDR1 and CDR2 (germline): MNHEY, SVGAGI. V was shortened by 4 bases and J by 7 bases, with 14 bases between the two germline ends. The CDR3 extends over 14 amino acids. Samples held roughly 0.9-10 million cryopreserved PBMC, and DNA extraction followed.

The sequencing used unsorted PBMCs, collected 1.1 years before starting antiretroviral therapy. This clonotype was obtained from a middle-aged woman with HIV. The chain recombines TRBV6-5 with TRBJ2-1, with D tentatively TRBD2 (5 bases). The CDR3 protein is CASSLGAVLNEQFF. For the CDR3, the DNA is TGTGCCAGCAGTTTGGGAGCGGTATTGAATGAGCAGTTCTTC.